This TCR beta chain stems from a study of graft-versus-host responses after intestinal transplantation. Study background: Grafts that recipients had were multivisceral, liver-intestinal, or isolated intestinal transplants. The recipients all started with anti-thymocyte globulin induction and then took tacrolimus and steroids for 3 to 4 years. Whole-study findings and limits: After transplant, early declines in HvG clones were associated with peak levels of circulating GvH clones. The marrow of recipients harbored GvH clones, and ileum or blood showed some of them first.

With respect to this clone: Its antigen is not known.

The data were produced by immunoSEQ multiplex PCR, yet TCRdb's version contains in-frame clones alone and is incomplete. The sample contains approximately 71,000 clones, around 90% of which appear only once. This CDR3 is 15 amino acids long. CDR1 and CDR2 (germline): MRHNA, SNTAGT. J was trimmed by 4 bases and V by 2 bases; bases with no gene match: 0. The sample consisted of unstimulated CD8+ T cells sorted from spleen or lymph node cells, taken before intestinal transplant. This TCR was sampled from a human donor who received an intestinal transplant. V is TRBV6-4 and J is TRBJ2-1, with 12 positions matching TRBD2. The CDR3 protein is CASSDGTSGYNEQFF. The DNA for the CDR3 is TGTGCCAGCAGTGACGGGACTAGCGGGTACAATGAGCAGTTCTTC.